This TCR beta chain was sequenced for a study of blood T cell repertoires in COVID-19. The wider study: Both acute and convalescent COVID-19 samples were obtained from the United States, Italy and Spain. Sources were T cells, B-cell-depleted T cells, or PBMCs; the material itself was cDNA or gDNA.

V was trimmed by 4 bases and J by 4 bases, leaving 11 bases between them. Germline assignment: CDR1 LGHNA and CDR2 YNFKEQ. The CDR3 contains 14 residues. The method was immunoSEQ multiplex PCR; TCRdb's version includes in-frame clones alone and lacks a portion of them. Of approximately 50,000 clones listed, more than 90% were seen once; the top ten hold around 3.7%. Input material: peripheral blood. The rearrangement joins TRBV4-2 to TRBJ1-3; D gene ambiguous. This TCR was recovered from a human donor in a cohort sampled during active COVID-19. CDR3: CASSPPREGNTIYF. The CDR3 DNA reads TGTGCCAGCAGCCCCCCCCGGGAGGGAAACACCATATATTTT.